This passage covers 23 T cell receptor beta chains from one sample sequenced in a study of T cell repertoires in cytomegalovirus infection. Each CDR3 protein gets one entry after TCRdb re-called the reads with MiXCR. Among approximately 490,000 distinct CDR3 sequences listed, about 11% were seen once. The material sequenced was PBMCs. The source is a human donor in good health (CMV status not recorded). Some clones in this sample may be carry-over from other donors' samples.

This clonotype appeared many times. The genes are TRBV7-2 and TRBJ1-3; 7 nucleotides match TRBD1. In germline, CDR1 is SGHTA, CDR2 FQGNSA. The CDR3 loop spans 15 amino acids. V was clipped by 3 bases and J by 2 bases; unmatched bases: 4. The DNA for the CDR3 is TGTGCCAGCAGCTTTAGGGGGCTTGCTGGAAACACCATATATTTT. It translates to CASSFRGLAGNTIYF. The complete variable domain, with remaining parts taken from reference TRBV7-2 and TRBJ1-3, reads GAGVSQSPSNKVTEKGKDVELRCDPISGHTALYWYRQSLGQGLEFLIYFQGNSAPDKSGLPSDRFSAERTGGSVSTLTIQRTQQEDSAVYLCASSFRGLAGNTIYFGEGSWLTVV.

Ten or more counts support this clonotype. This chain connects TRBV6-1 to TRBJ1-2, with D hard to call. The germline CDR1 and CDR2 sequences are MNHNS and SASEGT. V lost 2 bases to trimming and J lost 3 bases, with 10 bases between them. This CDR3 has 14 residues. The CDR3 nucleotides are TGTGCCAGCAGTGAATCGGCGAACGACTATGGCTACACCTTC. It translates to CASSESANDYGYTF.

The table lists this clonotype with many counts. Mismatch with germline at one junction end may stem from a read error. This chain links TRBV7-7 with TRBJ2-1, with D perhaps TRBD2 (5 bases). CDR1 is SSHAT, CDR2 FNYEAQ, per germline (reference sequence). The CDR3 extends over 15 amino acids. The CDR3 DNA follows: TGTGCTAGCAGCTTAGGGTGGGGAGCCTTCAATGAGCAGTTCTTC. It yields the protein CASSLGWGAFNEQFF.

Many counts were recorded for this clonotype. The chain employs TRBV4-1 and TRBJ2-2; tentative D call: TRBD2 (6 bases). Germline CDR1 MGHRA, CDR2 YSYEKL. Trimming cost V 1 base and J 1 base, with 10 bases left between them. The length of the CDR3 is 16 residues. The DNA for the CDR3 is TGCGCCAGCAGCCAAGTACGCGGGAAGAACACCGGGGAGCTGTTTTTT. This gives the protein CASSQVRGKNTGELFF.

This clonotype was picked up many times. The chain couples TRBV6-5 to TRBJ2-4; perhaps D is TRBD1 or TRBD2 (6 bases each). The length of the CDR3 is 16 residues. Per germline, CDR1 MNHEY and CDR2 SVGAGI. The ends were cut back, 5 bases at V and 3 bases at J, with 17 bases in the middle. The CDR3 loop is CASSHVSRGDKNIQYF. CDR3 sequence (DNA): TGTGCCAGCAGTCACGTTTCTAGGGGGGACAAAAACATTCAGTACTTC.

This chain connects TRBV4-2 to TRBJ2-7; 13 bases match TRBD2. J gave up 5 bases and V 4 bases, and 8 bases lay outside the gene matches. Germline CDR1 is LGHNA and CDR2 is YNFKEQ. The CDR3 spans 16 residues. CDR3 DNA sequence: TGTGCCAGCAGCCCGGAACTAGCGGGGGGGCGGCACGAGCAGTACTTC. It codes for CASSPELAGGRHEQYF.

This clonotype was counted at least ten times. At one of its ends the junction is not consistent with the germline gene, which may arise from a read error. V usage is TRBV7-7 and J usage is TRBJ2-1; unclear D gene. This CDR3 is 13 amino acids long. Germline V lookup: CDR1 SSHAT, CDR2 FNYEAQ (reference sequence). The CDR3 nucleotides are TGTGCTAGCAGCGAATCCCGGGTTAATGAGCAGTTCTTC. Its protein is CASSESRVNEQFF.

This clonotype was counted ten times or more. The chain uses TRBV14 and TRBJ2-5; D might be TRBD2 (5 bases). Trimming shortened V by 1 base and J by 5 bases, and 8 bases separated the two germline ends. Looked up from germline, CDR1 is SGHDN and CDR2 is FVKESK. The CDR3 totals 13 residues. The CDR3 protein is CASSQGERETQYF. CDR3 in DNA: TGTGCCAGCAGCCAAGGGGAGAGGGAGACCCAGTACTTC.

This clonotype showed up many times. The CDR3 spells CATSDWLVTDTQYF. The CDR3, as DNA: TGTGCCACCAGTGATTGGCTAGTCACAGATACGCAGTATTTT. The J gene is TRBJ2-3, the V gene TRBV24-1; unclear D gene. Germline CDR1 is KGHDR and CDR2 is SFDVKD. V lost 2 bases and J 2 bases, leaving 7 bases between the germline ends. This CDR3 region has 14 residues.

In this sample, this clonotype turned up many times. The CDR3 protein is CASSLGWGLQETQYF. In DNA, the CDR3 is TGTGCCAGCAGCTTAGGTTGGGGACTTCAAGAGACCCAGTACTTC. This chain joins TRBV7-2 and TRBJ2-5, with D perhaps TRBD2 (6 bases). The germline V and J ends were trimmed by 1 base and 2 bases, with 11 bases remaining between them. There are 15 residues in the CDR3. Germline CDR1 is SGHTA and CDR2 is FQGNSA.

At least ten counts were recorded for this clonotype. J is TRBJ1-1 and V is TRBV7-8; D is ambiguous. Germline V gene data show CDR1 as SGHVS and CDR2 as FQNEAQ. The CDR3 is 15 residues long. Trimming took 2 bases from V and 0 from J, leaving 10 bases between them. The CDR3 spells CASSLNDLMNTEAFF. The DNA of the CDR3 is TGTGCCAGCAGCTTAAACGATTTGATGAACACTGAAGCTTTCTTT.

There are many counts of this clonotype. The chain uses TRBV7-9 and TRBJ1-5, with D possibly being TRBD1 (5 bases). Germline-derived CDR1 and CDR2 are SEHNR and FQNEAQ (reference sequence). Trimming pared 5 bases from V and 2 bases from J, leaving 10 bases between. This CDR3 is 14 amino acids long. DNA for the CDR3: TGTGCCAGCAGCGCCCTGGGGGGCAATCAGCCCCAGCATTTT. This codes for CASSALGGNQPQHF.

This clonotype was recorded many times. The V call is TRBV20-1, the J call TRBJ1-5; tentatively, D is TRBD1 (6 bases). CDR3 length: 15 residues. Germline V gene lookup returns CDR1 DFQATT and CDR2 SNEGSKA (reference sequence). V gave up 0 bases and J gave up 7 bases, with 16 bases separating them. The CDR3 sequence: CSAREVGGAGQPQHF. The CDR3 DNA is TGCAGTGCTAGAGAAGTGGGGGGCGCGGGACAGCCCCAGCATTTT.

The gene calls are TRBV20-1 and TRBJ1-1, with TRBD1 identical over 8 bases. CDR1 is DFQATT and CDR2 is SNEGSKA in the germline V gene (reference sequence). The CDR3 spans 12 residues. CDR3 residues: CRFRTGSTEAFF. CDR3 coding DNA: TGCAGATTTCGGACAGGGAGCACTGAAGCTTTCTTT.

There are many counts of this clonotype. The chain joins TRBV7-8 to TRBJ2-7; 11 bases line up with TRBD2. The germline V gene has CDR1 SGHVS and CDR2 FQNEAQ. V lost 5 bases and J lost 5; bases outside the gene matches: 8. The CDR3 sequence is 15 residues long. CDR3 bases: TGTGCCAGCAGCGCAGGGGGGACTAGCGGCCACGAGCAGTACTTC. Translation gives CASSAGGTSGHEQYF.

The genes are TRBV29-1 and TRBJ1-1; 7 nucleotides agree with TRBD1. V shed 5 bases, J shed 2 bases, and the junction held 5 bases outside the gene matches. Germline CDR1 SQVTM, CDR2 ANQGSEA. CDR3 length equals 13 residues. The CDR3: CSVRRGPNTEAFF. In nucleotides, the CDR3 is TGCAGCGTTAGGAGGGGGCCAAACACTGAAGCTTTCTTT.

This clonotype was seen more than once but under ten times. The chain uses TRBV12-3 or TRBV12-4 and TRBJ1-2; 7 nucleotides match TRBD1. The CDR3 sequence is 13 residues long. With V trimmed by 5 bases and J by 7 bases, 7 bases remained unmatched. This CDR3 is CASSPRTGSGYTF. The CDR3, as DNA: TGTGCCAGCAGTCCTCGGACAGGCTCTGGCTACACCTTC.

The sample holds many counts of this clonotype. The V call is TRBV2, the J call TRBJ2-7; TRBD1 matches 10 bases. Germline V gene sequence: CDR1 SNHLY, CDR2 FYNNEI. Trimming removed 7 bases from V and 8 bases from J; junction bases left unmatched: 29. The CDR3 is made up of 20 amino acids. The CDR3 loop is CASTDTAGTGVGVSDSKQYF. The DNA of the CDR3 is TGTGCCAGCACCGATACCGCCGGGACAGGGGTCGGAGTAAGTGATTCCAAGCAGTACTTC.

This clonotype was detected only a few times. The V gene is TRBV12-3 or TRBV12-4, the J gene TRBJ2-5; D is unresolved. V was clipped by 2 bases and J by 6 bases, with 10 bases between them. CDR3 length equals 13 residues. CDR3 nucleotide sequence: TGTGCCAGCAGTTTACCCCCCGCGAAGACCCAGTACTTC. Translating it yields CASSLPPAKTQYF.

In nucleotides, the CDR3 is TGTGCCAGCAGTTTGAATCAGGGGACCAATCAGCCCCAGCATTTT. Its protein is CASSLNQGTNQPQHF. The rearrangement uses TRBV6-5 and TRBJ1-5; the D gene is possibly TRBD1 (6 bases). The CDR3 runs 15 residues. The ends were cut back, 4 bases at V and 3 bases at J, with 13 bases in the middle. CDR1 MNHEY and CDR2 SVGAGI come from the germline V gene.

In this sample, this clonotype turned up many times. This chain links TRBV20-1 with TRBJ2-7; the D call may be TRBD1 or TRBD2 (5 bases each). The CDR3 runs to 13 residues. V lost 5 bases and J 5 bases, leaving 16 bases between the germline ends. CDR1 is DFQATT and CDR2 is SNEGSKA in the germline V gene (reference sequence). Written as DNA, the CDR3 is TGCAGTGCTTCGGGACGCCGAGGCGACGAGCAGTACTTC. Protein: CSASGRRGDEQYF.

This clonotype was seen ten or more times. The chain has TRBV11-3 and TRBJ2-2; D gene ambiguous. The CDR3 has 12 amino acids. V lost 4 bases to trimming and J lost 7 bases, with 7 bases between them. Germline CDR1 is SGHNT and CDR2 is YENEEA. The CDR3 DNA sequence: TGTGCCAGCAGCTCCGACGACGGGGAGCTGTTTTTT. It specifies CASSSDDGELFF.

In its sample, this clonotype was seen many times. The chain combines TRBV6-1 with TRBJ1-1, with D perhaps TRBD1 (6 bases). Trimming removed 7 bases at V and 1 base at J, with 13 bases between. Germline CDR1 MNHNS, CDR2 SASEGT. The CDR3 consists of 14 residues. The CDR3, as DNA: TGTGCCAGCATGGGGGCGGAAGGGAACACTGAAGCTTTCTTT. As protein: CASMGAEGNTEAFF.